This TCR beta chain was identified during a study of T-cell reconstitution after alpha-beta-depleted transplantation in children. Unique molecular identifiers were incorporated during preparation of the TCRbeta library. From the PCR reads, TCRdb called clonotypes with MiXCR, one entry per CDR3 protein. The data contain roughly 300,000 distinct CDR3 sequences, more than 8% of them singletons. This clonotype was recorded many times. The germline CDR1 and CDR2 sequences are MNHEY and SMNVEV (reference sequence). The CDR3 extends over 14 amino acids. The V and J ends lost 8 bases and 6 bases, in that order; junction bases with no gene match: 6.

The sample consisted of PBMCs from the stem cell graft donor, taken from the stem cell graft. The V gene is TRBV27, the J gene TRBJ2-1; 11 nucleotides line up with TRBD2. The source is a human donor who donated a stem cell graft to a child with SCID. CDR3 DNA sequence: TGTGCCAGCCTAGCGGGGGGCCCCTCCAATGAGCAGTTCTTC. The encoded protein is CASLAGGPSNEQFF.